This TCR beta chain appears in the sequencing data of a study of blood T cell repertoires in COVID-19. Study context: There were acute and convalescent COVID-19 samples, and they came from the United States, Italy and Spain. PBMCs, B-cell-depleted T cells, or T cells provided the cDNA or gDNA that made up the material.

This CDR3 has 15 amino acids. With 1 base removed from V and 4 bases from J, the gap between germline ends came to 9 bases. Germline CDR1 is SGHNT and CDR2 is YYREEE (reference sequence). This clone was seen more than once but under ten times. Methods used by the authors: Using reference gene primer amplification, nucleated cell counts were estimated. Sequenced by immunoSEQ multiplex PCR; TCRdb stores in-frame clones only, minus some. For V, J and clone size, that table is used; D and trimming come from the DNA. The sample holds about 140,000 clones; about 86% are singletons and the top ten take 8.2%.

Sample: peripheral blood. The TCR sequence derives from a woman in her sixties or seventies with acute or convalescent COVID-19. The chain recombines TRBV5-4 with TRBJ2-6; D is unresolved. CDR3 coding DNA: TGTGCCAGCAGCTTGCGGTTGCTCGGGGCCAACGTCCTGACTTTC. Encoded protein: CASSLRLLGANVLTF.